This T cell receptor beta chain was observed in a study of cytomegalovirus exposure and HLA in healthy donors. A word on this clone: Its antigen is undetermined.

The germline V gene encodes CDR1 SGHDN and CDR2 FVKESK. This CDR3 spans 14 amino acids. The V segment lost 4 bases and the J segment 3 bases; nucleotides outside the gene matches: 3. Findings and limits, study-wide: It emerged from a later analysis that several of the most significant clusters appeared to be linked to common viral pathogens.

The PCR ran on 60 Vbeta and 13 Jbeta primers. Clones were read by immunoSEQ multiplex PCR, and TCRdb kept only the in-frame ones, dropping some. The sample consists of around 150,000 clones, roughly 85% of them appearing once. The receptor's source is a man aged 40-49 years in good health and CMV-seropositive. The V and J genes are TRBV14 and TRBJ2-1; 7 bases match TRBD2. Sample: PBMCs. The CDR3 DNA reads TGTGCCAGCAGCCCAGGACTAGTCTACAATGAGCAGTTCTTC. Its protein product is CASSPGLVYNEQFF.